The source of this T cell receptor (beta chain) is a study of T cells in Graves' hyperthyroidism and ophthalmopathy. The wider study: The blood sample was taken at first diagnosis, before treatment began.

Study-wide points: Most clonotypes expanded in the thyroid (above 0.001) were also present in blood.

The investigators amplified TCR beta CDR3 regions from RNA transcripts. A first-round RT-PCR of the TCR CDR3 used the HTBI primer set. TCRdb reprocessed the multiplex PCR reads with MiXCR, giving one entry per CDR3 protein. The sample carries about 590,000 distinct CDR3 sequences, around a sixth recorded once. Germline values: CDR1 SGHVS, CDR2 FQNEAQ. This CDR3 comprises 14 residues. Losses at the gene ends were 0 bases for V and 6 bases for J; bases not matched to a gene: 3. This clonotype was counted many times. Its antigen remains unknown. This TCR was sampled from a woman between 25 and 40 years old with Graves' hyperthyroidism. The rearrangement joins TRBV7-8 to TRBJ2-7; the match to TRBD1 covers 9 bases. The sequenced material came from blood. In DNA, the CDR3 is TGTGCCAGCAGCTTAGCCGGGACAGGGTTCGAGCAGTACTTC. This translates into CASSLAGTGFEQYF.